This T cell receptor (beta chain) was captured by sequencing in a study of response to subunit inactivated influenza vaccine. This clonotype was picked up many times. The CDR3 contains 14 residues. Germline V gene lookup returns CDR1 ENHRY and CDR2 SYGVKD. V lost 2 bases and J lost 8, with 13 bases in between. TCRdb re-called the RT-PCR reads with MiXCR, one entry per CDR3 protein. The table has 500,000 to 600,000 distinct CDR3 sequences, about 10% seen once; the top ten hold more than 9.5%. These data were also reused for a study on T cells expressing NK-cell markers. That study reports: Template switching by 5'RACE with UMIs generated the TCR beta cDNA. Each TCR beta repertoire originated in sorted T cells that were CD3+CD56+NKG2C+, CD3+CD56+NKG2C- or CD3+CD56-NKG2C+. Eight donors were sequenced, seven testing HCMV-seropositive and one testing seronegative. Anti-gamma-delta TCR antibody use in several experiments restricted sorting to alpha-beta TCR T cells. Researchers report these clonotypes also headed the CD3+CD56-NKG2C+ fraction in a few donors.

The sequences come from PBMCs from blood, collected on the day of vaccination. The chain links TRBV10-3 to TRBJ2-1; D is undetermined. The receptor comes from a man aged 50 to 60 who received an inactivated influenza vaccine. DNA of the CDR3: TGTGCCATCAGTGAGGGTGTTCAGCTCGATGAGCAGTTCTTC. As protein: CAISEGVQLDEQFF.